Listed below are T cell receptor beta chains from one sample, sequenced in a study of blood T cell repertoires in COVID-19. The protocol was immunoSEQ multiplex PCR, while the TCRdb copy is restricted to in-frame clones and leaves out a portion. The data contain 350,000 to 400,000 clones, about 89% of them seen just once; the ten biggest clones take up roughly 2%. Sequencing used PBMCs or T cells enriched from blood (not recorded which). The receptors come from a man aged 40-50 years in a cohort exposed to, infected with or recovered from COVID-19 (not recorded which). The CDR3 runs from the conserved cysteine through the conserved F or W. The D gene is left open where the match is weak. The size of a clone is reported for some rows only, either as once, few or many, or as a class for expanded clones.

TRBJ2-1 | . | TRBD1 | TRBV19 | CASSKTGNEQFF | TGTGCCAGTAGTAAGACAGGGAATGAGCAGTTCTTC
TRBJ2-5 | . | . | TRBV18 | CASSPQTGQETQYF | TGTGCCAGCTCACCACAAACAGGGCAAGAGACCCAGTACTTC
TRBJ2-1 | . | TRBD1 | TRBV10-3 | CAISELNRDRGQNEQFF | TGTGCCATCAGTGAACTCAACCGGGACAGGGGGCAAAATGAGCAGTTCTTC
TRBJ1-1 | . | . | TRBV9 | CASSPKGGVGISEAFF | TGTGCCAGCAGCCCAAAGGGAGGGGTCGGGATCTCTGAAGCTTTCTTT
TRBJ2-4 | . | TRBD1 | TRBV18 | CASSGYSGGTKNIQYF | TGTGCCAGCTCAGGATATTCAGGGGGAACCAAAAACATTCAGTACTTC
TRBJ2-1 | . | TRBD2 | TRBV20-1 | CSASSPGGYNEQFF | TGCAGTGCTAGTAGTCCGGGAGGCTACAATGAGCAGTTCTTC
TRBJ2-2 | . | . | TRBV11-2 | CASSLVGRNTGELFF | TGTGCCAGCAGCTTAGTGGGCAGGAACACCGGGGAGCTGTTTTTT
TRBJ1-3 | few | TRBD1 | TRBV19 | CASSTGTAGNTIYF | TGTGCCAGTAGTACGGGGACAGCTGGAAACACCATATATTTT
TRBJ2-1 | . | TRBD1 | TRBV5-1 | CASSPPRTGGSYNEQFF | TGCGCCAGCAGTCCACCTCGGACAGGGGGCTCCTACAATGAGCAGTTCTTC
TRBJ1-4 | . | . | TRBV28 | CASSLLAATNEKLFF | TGTGCCAGCAGTTTATTGGCAGCAACTAATGAAAAACTGTTTTTT
TRBJ1-1 | . | TRBD1 | TRBV11-2 | CASSLVTGGWTEAFF | TGTGCCAGCAGCTTGGTTACAGGGGGTTGGACTGAAGCTTTCTTT
TRBJ2-1 | . | TRBD2 | TRBV6-5 | CATRYSAGGGNEQFF | TGTGCCACCCGATACTCAGCGGGAGGAGGTAATGAGCAGTTCTTC
TRBJ2-2 | . | . | TRBV2 | CASKTGFRTGELFF | TGTGCCAGTAAAACAGGGTTTCGGACCGGGGAGCTGTTTTTT
TRBJ1-6 | . | . | TRBV18 | CASSYGTPTNNSPLHF | TGTGCCAGCTCCTACGGGACACCTACCAATAATTCACCCCTCCACTTT
TRBJ2-2 | . | TRBD2 | TRBV5-6 | CASSLFLAGDTGELFF | TGTGCCAGCAGCTTGTTTCTAGCGGGGGACACCGGGGAGCTGTTTTTT